Shown below are 13 T cell receptor beta chains from a single sample sequenced in a study of blood T cell repertoires in COVID-19. The protocol was immunoSEQ multiplex PCR, while the TCRdb copy is restricted to in-frame clones and leaves out a portion. The data show about 500,000 clones, with about 88% seen just once and roughly 8% held by the top ten. The sequencing input was peripheral blood. Receptor source: a woman aged 50 to 65 with COVID-19, enrolled during active disease.

The gene calls are TRBV7-2 and TRBJ2-1, with D hard to call. Germline CDR1 and CDR2: SGHTA and FQGNSA. The length of the CDR3 is 12 residues. V shed 1 base and J shed 8 bases, with 6 bases lying between them. CDR3 sequence reads: CASSLGPDEQFF. In DNA, the CDR3 is TGTGCCAGCAGCTTAGGCCCAGATGAGCAGTTCTTC.

The chain carries TRBV11-2 and TRBJ2-7; D is unresolved. This CDR3 region has 13 residues. The germline V and J ends were trimmed by 5 bases and 5 bases, with 13 bases remaining between them. CDR1 and CDR2 (germline): SGHAT, FQNNGV. This CDR3 reads CASSRTYRDEQYF. The CDR3, as DNA: TGTGCCAGCAGCAGAACCTACAGAGACGAGCAGTACTTC. Based on the CDR3 plus reference TRBV11-2 and TRBJ2-7, the full variable domain is EAGVAQSPRYKIIEKRQSVAFWCNPISGHATLYWYQQILGQGPKLLIQFQNNGVVDDSQLPKDRFSAERLKGVDSTLKIQPAKLEDSAVYLCASSRTYRDEQYFGPGTRLTVT.

This clone was seen only a few times. The chain is built from TRBV5-1 and TRBJ1-6; D uncertain. The germline CDR1 and CDR2 sequences are SGHRS and YFSETQ. CDR3 length: 15 amino acids. V shed 0 bases and J shed 7 bases, with 11 bases lying between them. The CDR3 coding sequence is TGCGCCAGCAGCTTGGCTGCGGCTGGCAATTCACCCCTCCACTTT. Translating gives CASSLAAAGNSPLHF.

The chain is built from TRBV6-1 and TRBJ2-1; possibly TRBD2 for D (5 bases). This CDR3 region has 17 residues. V dropped 3 bases and J dropped 7 bases, with 22 bases sitting between them. Per germline, CDR1 MNHNS and CDR2 SASEGT. The CDR3 here is CASSDPIAFLVGNEQFF. In DNA form, the CDR3 reads TGTGCCAGCAGTGATCCAATAGCGTTTTTAGTAGGTAATGAGCAGTTCTTC.

The chain has TRBV28 and TRBJ2-2; D not resolved. Trimming left V 6 bases short and J 4 bases short, with 15 bases between. Germline-derived CDR1 and CDR2 are MDHEN and SYDVKM. The CDR3 has 15 amino acids. CDR3 amino acids: CASSLWPAGTGELFF. The CDR3 nucleotides are TGTGCCAGCAGCCTTTGGCCCGCAGGCACCGGGGAGCTGTTTTTT.

The chain combines TRBV5-1 with TRBJ2-3; 8 nucleotides align to TRBD2. Germline CDR1 is SGHRS and CDR2 is YFSETQ. The CDR3 is 16 residues long. The V segment lost 2 bases and the J segment 1 base; nucleotides outside the gene matches: 6. This CDR3 is CASSFGLAVGTDTQYF. The CDR3 region has the DNA TGCGCCAGCAGCTTCGGACTAGCCGTTGGCACAGATACGCAGTATTTT.

The V gene is TRBV27, the J gene TRBJ1-6, with no clear D. Between the trimmed V and J ends, which lost 7 bases and 7 bases, there was a span of 11 bases. Germline V gene data show CDR1 as MNHEY and CDR2 as SMNVEV (reference sequence). The CDR3 runs 13 residues. CDR3 residues: CASMRVGNSPLHF. For the CDR3, the DNA is TGTGCCAGCATGAGGGTAGGAAATTCACCCCTCCACTTT.

CDR3 coding DNA: TGCGCCAGCAGCTTGGCCTCGGGGGGCGCCGGCACCGGGGAGCTGTTTTTT. It translates to CASSLASGGAGTGELFF. The V gene is TRBV5-1, the J gene TRBJ2-2, with D tentatively TRBD2 (7 bases). Germline values: CDR1 SGHRS, CDR2 YFSETQ. The ends were cut back, 0 bases at V and 4 bases at J, with 16 bases in the middle. CDR3 length: 17 amino acids.

The rearrangement uses TRBV27 and TRBJ2-2; the D gene is possibly TRBD1 (6 bases). The germline gives CDR1 MNHEY, CDR2 SMNVEV (reference sequence). Trimming removed 6 bases from V and 3 bases from J, with 14 bases in between. The CDR3 is 15 residues long. The DNA for the CDR3 is TGTGCCAGCAGCTCCACAGGGAACTACACCGGGGAGCTGTTTTTT. Translation gives CASSSTGNYTGELFF.

The rearrangement uses TRBV5-3 and TRBJ1-5; D not resolved. TRBV5-3 is labeled an ORF, and its function is uncertain. The CDR3 spans 17 residues. The V end lost 0 bases, the J end lost 0 bases, and 13 bases lay between the germline ends. The CDR3 DNA reads TGTGCCAGAAGCTTGGCCAGATCCTCCCTTAGCAATCAGCCCCAGCATTTT. Translating it yields CARSLARSSLSNQPQHF.

The chain has TRBV6-1 and TRBJ2-5, with 11 bases that match TRBD2. CDR1 is MNHNS, CDR2 SASEGT, per germline. The ends lost 0 bases at V and 4 bases at J; junction bases unmatched: 7. The CDR3 totals 17 residues. The DNA of the CDR3 is TGTGCCAGCAGTGAAGCGCGTTATAGCGGGGGGGGAGAGACCCAGTACTTC. Encoded protein: CASSEARYSGGGETQYF.

J is TRBJ2-2 and V is TRBV7-2, with 8 bases aligning to TRBD1. The germline V gene encodes CDR1 SGHTA and CDR2 FQGNSA. The CDR3 sequence is 15 residues long. V gave up 4 bases and J gave up 6 bases; unmatched junction bases: 7. The CDR3 here is CASSSRGRSAGELFF. The CDR3 DNA follows: TGTGCCAGCAGCTCCAGGGGGCGATCCGCCGGGGAGCTGTTTTTT.

Concerning this clone: The same CDR3 can be traced to other DNA sequences in this sample. The rearrangement joins TRBV27 to TRBJ2-3, with a possible D match to TRBD1 (6 bases). V lost 4 bases to trimming and J lost 2 bases, with 10 bases between them. The length of the CDR3 is 14 residues. Germline V gene data show CDR1 as MNHEY and CDR2 as SMNVEV (reference sequence). The chain's CDR3 is CASSWQGFTDTQYF. Here the CDR3 DNA reads TGTGCCAGCAGTTGGCAGGGGTTCACAGATACGCAGTATTTT.